This entry lists 24 T cell receptor beta chains sequenced from one sample in a study of tissue T cells after allogeneic stem cell transplantation. Sequencing used immunoSEQ multiplex PCR; TCRdb keeps in-frame clones, though not all of them. The profile covers 7,500 to 10,000 clones, with around 43% appearing a single time and around 7% taken by the ten largest. As for time point: mouse harvest day 7 after allogeneic transplant. The graft held 10^6 splenic CD5+ T cells and 10^7 T-cell-depleted bone marrow cells. Sequenced sample: gut tissue. These receptors were taken from a female BALB/c mouse given C57BL/6 T cells with graft-versus-host disease after an allogeneic hematopoietic cell transplant.

In its sample, this clone was seen a few times. Gene names are mouse gene names. The read ends 1 residue before the CDR3 terminus; that terminus is restored from the germline J gene. This chain links TRBV26 with TRBJ2-1; D may be TRBD1 or TRBD2 (6 bases each). With 2 bases removed from V and 2 bases from J, the gap between germline ends came to 7 bases. In germline, CDR1 is KGHPV, CDR2 FQNQEV (reference sequence). The length of the CDR3 is 14 residues. The DNA read from the CDR3 is TGTGCCAGCAGTCTGGGGGGCCACTATGCTGAGCAGTTC. Its translation is CASSLGGHYAEQF. The full CDR3 reads CASSLGGHYAEQFF.

Points on this clone: Mouse germline and gene names are used. From the germline J gene comes the end of the CDR3, since the read stops 1 residue before it. This chain links TRBV19 with TRBJ2-7, with TRBD2 matching 11 bases. Per the germline V gene, CDR1 is FNHDT and CDR2 is SITEND (reference sequence). Unmatched junction bases numbered 6, after V lost 4 bases and J lost 6 bases. The CDR3 length is 14 residues. CDR3: CASSPTGGVSEQYF. The sequenced part of the CDR3 DNA is TGTGCCAGCAGTCCGACTGGGGGGGTTTCTGAACAGTAC.

Judged by abundance, this clone is medium-sized. The germline and genes are mouse ones. The read ends 1 residue early relative to the CDR3; the germline J gene fills the gap. This chain links TRBV29 with TRBJ1-5; D ambiguous. From germline, CDR1 is MSHET and CDR2 SYDVDS. This CDR3 has 14 amino acids. Trimming removed 4 bases from V and 0 bases from J, with 7 bases in between. The sequenced CDR3 bases are TGTGCTAGCAGTTCGCGGGTTAACAACCAGGCTCCGCTT. Protein: CASSSRVNNQAPL. In full, the CDR3 is CASSSRVNNQAPLF. The full variable domain, in which reference TRBV29 and TRBJ1-5 provide the parts outside the CDR3, is DMKVTQMPRYLIKRMGENVLLECGQDMSHETMYWYRQDPGLGLQLIYISYDVDSNSEGDIPKGYRVSRKKREHFSLILDSAKTNQTSVYFCASSSRVNNQAPLFGEGTRLSVL.

A remark on this clone: Mouse gene names apply. Read data end 1 residue before the CDR3 end; the end is taken from the germline J gene. The chain links TRBV5 to TRBJ2-5; 8 bases are shared with TRBD2. CDR1 is LGHNA, CDR2 YNLKQL, per germline (reference sequence). The CDR3 loop spans 14 amino acids. The V gene end was trimmed by 1 base and the J gene end by 4 bases; junction bases not matched to a gene: 1. The part of the CDR3 DNA that was read is TGTGCCAGCAGCCAAGTACTGGGGGAAGACACCCAGTAC. Protein sequence: CASSQVLGEDTQY. Given in full, the CDR3 is CASSQVLGEDTQYF.

On this clone itself: Mouse gene names apply. The read ends 1 residue before the CDR3 terminus; that terminus is restored from the germline J gene. The chain employs TRBV26 and TRBJ2-5; 11 bases agree with TRBD2. The CDR3 sequence is 14 residues long. Trimming cost V 4 bases and J 8 bases; bases outside gene matches: 5. Germline values: CDR1 KGHPV, CDR2 FQNQEV (reference sequence). This CDR3 reads CASSPPGTGGTQYF. CDR3 DNA, as far as it was read: TGTGCCAGCAGTCCACCCGGGACTGGGGGCACCCAGTAC. Based on the CDR3 plus reference TRBV26 and TRBJ2-5, the full variable domain is NSKVIQTPRYLVKGQGQKAKMRCIPEKGHPVVFWYQQNKNNEFKFLINFQNQEVLQQIDMTEKRFSAECPSNSPCSLEIQSSEAGDSALYLCASSPPGTGGTQYFGPGTRLLVL.

Worth noting for this clone: Gene names refer to mouse genes. The sequenced part of the CDR3 DNA is TGTGCCAGCAGCTTATCTGGGGTCCAAGACACCCAGTAC. This codes for CASSLSGVQDTQY. The whole CDR3 sequence reads CASSLSGVQDTQYF. V gene TRBV3 combines with J gene TRBJ2-5, with D tentatively TRBD2 (6 bases). The read is 1 residue too short to cover the CDR3 end, so that end is filled in from the germline J gene. V was cut by 2 bases and J by 2 bases, with 8 bases left in between. The germline gives CDR1 SNHLY, CDR2 FYNGKV (reference sequence). This CDR3 has 14 residues. The full variable domain, with the rest looked up from reference TRBV3 and TRBJ2-5, is GPKVLQIPSHQIIDMGQMVTLNCDPVSNHLYFYWYKQILGQQMEFLVNFYNGKVMEKSKLFKDQFSVERPDGSYFTLKIQPTALEDSAVYFCASSLSGVQDTQYFGPGTRLLVL.

Details on this clone: Here the gene names and germline are mouse. The CDR3 DNA, read in part, is TGTGCCAGCAGTGGGGGAAGTCAAAACACCTTGTAC. It codes for CASSGGSQNTLY. The full-length CDR3 reads as CASSGGSQNTLYF. This chain joins TRBV26 and TRBJ2-4; D possibly uses TRBD1 or TRBD2 (5 bases each). The read is 1 residue too short to cover the CDR3 end, so that end is filled in from the germline J gene. Germline CDR1 KGHPV, CDR2 FQNQEV (reference sequence). Trimming removed 5 bases from V and 0 bases from J, with 6 bases in between. The CDR3 extends over 13 amino acids. The variable domain in full, with the rest retrieved from reference TRBV26 and TRBJ2-4, is NSKVIQTPRYLVKGQGQKAKMRCIPEKGHPVVFWYQQNKNNEFKFLINFQNQEVLQQIDMTEKRFSAECPSNSPCSLEIQSSEAGDSALYLCASSGGSQNTLYFGAGTRLSVL.

Of note for this clone: The gene symbols are mouse symbols. The sequenced part of the CDR3 DNA is TGTGCCAGCTCTCTCGACGGGGGATTCTATGCTGAGCAGTTC. Translating it yields CASSLDGGFYAEQF. The whole CDR3 reads CASSLDGGFYAEQFF. This chain joins TRBV12-2 and TRBJ2-1; either TRBD1 or TRBD2 may supply D (5 bases each). The read comes to an end 1 residue before the CDR3 does, leaving the germline J gene to fill in the end. V lost 0 bases and J 3 bases, leaving 11 bases between the germline ends. Germline V gene data show CDR1 as SGHLS and CDR2 as HYDKME. The CDR3 loop spans 15 amino acids.

In its sample, this clone was seen a few times. The germline and genes are mouse ones. The DNA ends 1 residue before the CDR3 does, and the rest of the CDR3 is filled in from the germline J gene. V gene TRBV3 combines with J gene TRBJ1-4; no firm D call. Germline lookup yields CDR1 SNHLY and CDR2 FYNGKV (reference sequence). The CDR3 consists of 14 residues. Deletions cut 2 bases from V and 0 bases from J, with 4 bases between. CDR3 DNA (partial): TGTGCCAGCAGCTTAAGAATTTCCAACGAAAGATTATTT. It codes for CASSLRISNERLF. The whole CDR3 protein reads CASSLRISNERLFF.

Remarks on this clone: Germline and genes: mouse. The read ends 1 residue shy of where the CDR3 ends; the end is completed using the germline J gene. The V and J genes are TRBV26 and TRBJ2-2; D is uncertain. This CDR3 spans 13 amino acids. V was clipped by 4 bases and J by 2 bases, with 5 bases between them. Germline V gene sequence: CDR1 KGHPV, CDR2 FQNQEV (reference sequence). The CDR3 sequence: CASSRHNTGQLYF. Incomplete CDR3 DNA: TGTGCCAGCAGTCGACATAACACCGGGCAGCTCTAC.

This clone was seen only a few times. Genes and germline are mouse. With the read ending 1 residue before the CDR3 end, the germline J gene is used to fill in that end. This sequence joins TRBV26 and TRBJ2-2, with TRBD2 identical over 8 bases. The germline V gene has CDR1 KGHPV and CDR2 FQNQEV (reference sequence). After removal of 8 bases from V and 2 bases from J, the junction contained 4 bases not matched to a gene. The CDR3 has 14 amino acids. CDR3 bases read: TGTGCCAGCGCGGGGGGGCAGAACACCGGGCAGCTCTAC. Translated: CASAGGQNTGQLY. In full, the CDR3 reads CASAGGQNTGQLYF.

Comments on this clone: Genes here carry mouse names. The observed sequence ends 1 residue before the CDR3 terminus, with the missing tail filled in from the germline J gene. The chain couples TRBV15 to TRBJ2-7; 9 bases are a match to TRBD2. The V segment lost 1 base and the J segment 4 bases; nucleotides outside the gene matches: 2. Germline V gene data show CDR1 as SGHND and CDR2 as FRSKSL. The CDR3 consists of 14 residues. CDR3 DNA (partial): TGTGCCAGCAGTTTAGAGCTGGGGGGGTATGAACAGTAC. It translates to CASSLELGGYEQY. Given in full, the CDR3 is CASSLELGGYEQYF.

This clone turned up a few times. Gene names refer to mouse genes. The read is 1 residue too short to cover the CDR3 end, so that end is filled in from the germline J gene. The chain links TRBV26 to TRBJ1-3, with a weak D call TRBD1 (6 bases). Germline CDR1 reads KGHPV; CDR2 reads FQNQEV (reference sequence). The CDR3 totals 14 residues. Trimming pared 6 bases from V and 2 bases from J, leaving 11 bases between. CDR3 DNA (partial): TGTGCCAGCAGGGTGACAGGAGCTGGAAATACGCTCTAT. This sequence encodes CASRVTGAGNTLY. From start to end, the CDR3 is CASRVTGAGNTLYF.

This clone is categorized as medium-sized. The germline and genes are mouse ones. The missing CDR3 end, 1 residue past where the read stops, is filled in from the germline J gene. V is TRBV13-2 and J is TRBJ2-3; possibly TRBD1 or TRBD2 for D (5 bases each). Germline CDR1 NNHNN, CDR2 SYGAGS (reference sequence). The CDR3 is made up of 15 amino acids. V lost 0 bases to trimming and J lost 1 base, with 9 bases between them. The part of the CDR3 DNA that was read is TGTGCCAGCGGTGATGGGGGGAGGGGTGCAGAAACGCTGTAT. Translating it yields CASGDGGRGAETLY. The full CDR3 protein is CASGDGGRGAETLYF.

Of note for this clone: Gene names are the mouse ones. The covered CDR3 bases are TGCACCTGCAGCCGACAGGGGATGTCAAACACAGAAGTCTTC. Translating it yields CTCSRQGMSNTEVF. The full CDR3 protein reads CTCSRQGMSNTEVFF. The chain combines TRBV1 with TRBJ1-1, with TRBD1 matching 8 bases. The read comes to an end 1 residue before the CDR3 does, leaving the germline J gene to fill in the end. J was trimmed by 0 bases and V by 6 bases; bases with no gene match: 6. There are 15 residues in the CDR3. The V gene's germline CDR1 is NSQYPW and CDR2 LRSPGD (reference sequence).

This clone is categorized as medium-sized. Here the gene names and germline are mouse. The missing CDR3 end, 1 residue past where the read stops, is filled in from the germline J gene. This rearrangement joins TRBV13-1 to TRBJ2-1, with D possibly being TRBD1 (5 bases). The CDR3 covers 16 residues. Germline-derived CDR1 and CDR2 are NSHNY and SYGAGN. The V gene lost 1 base and the J gene lost 1 base, with 12 bases spanning the gap. CDR3 region: CASSDPSDRNYAEQFF. The CDR3 DNA, read in part, is TGTGCCAGCAGTGATCCCTCCGACAGAAACTATGCTGAGCAGTTC.

In regard to this clone: Germline and genes here are mouse. Read data end 1 residue before the CDR3 end; the end is taken from the germline J gene. The chain joins TRBV13-3 to TRBJ2-7; 9 positions match TRBD1. V dropped 9 bases and J dropped 4; count of bases not matched to a gene: 5. Germline loops: CDR1 NNHDY, CDR2 SYVADS. The CDR3 is 12 residues long. Here the CDR3 reads CATGQGIYEQYF. Incomplete CDR3 DNA: TGTGCCACGGGACAGGGTATTTATGAACAGTAC.

A word on this clone: Gene names refer to mouse genes. Sequencing ends 1 residue short of the CDR3 end; the germline J gene provides the rest. The chain has TRBV26 and TRBJ2-7, with TRBD2 matching over 9 bases. Germline V gene sequence: CDR1 KGHPV, CDR2 FQNQEV (reference sequence). Trimming removed 8 bases from V and 0 bases from J; junction bases left unmatched: 5. CDR3 length: 14 residues. The sequenced CDR3 bases are TGTGCCAGCCGGGACTGGGAGAGCTCCTATGAACAGTAC. This gives the protein CASRDWESSYEQY. Given in full, the CDR3 is CASRDWESSYEQYF. Filled out from reference TRBV26 and TRBJ2-7, the complete variable domain reads NSKVIQTPRYLVKGQGQKAKMRCIPEKGHPVVFWYQQNKNNEFKFLINFQNQEVLQQIDMTEKRFSAECPSNSPCSLEIQSSEAGDSALYLCASRDWESSYEQYFGPGTRLTVL.

This clone was seen a few times. Gene names are mouse gene names. The read gets to within 1 residue of the CDR3 end, and the germline J gene fills in the rest. The V call is TRBV31, the J call TRBJ2-1, with TRBD2 matching 13 bases. V was clipped by 3 bases and J by 3 bases; unmatched bases: 2. The CDR3 covers 15 residues. CDR1 GKSSPN and CDR2 SITVG come from the germline V gene. CDR3 in amino acids: CAWSGLGGRYAEQFF. The DNA read from the CDR3 is TGTGCCTGGAGCGGACTGGGGGGGCGCTATGCTGAGCAGTTC.

On this clone itself: The genes are named according to mouse. Coverage ceases 1 residue before the CDR3 finishes, and the germline J gene fills in the end. The chain uses TRBV23 and TRBJ2-3; the table's D call of TRBD2 was not tested on the DNA. The germline gives CDR1 KGHTA, CDR2 FQNQQP. The CDR3 runs 15 residues. The part of the CDR3 DNA that was read is TGCTCCAGCAGTCAATCGGGGGGCCGTGCAGAAACGCTGTAT. It codes for CSSSQSGGRAETLY. The entire CDR3 sequence reads CSSSQSGGRAETLYF.

Turning to this clone: Gene names follow the mouse nomenclature. The read stops 1 residue short of the end of the CDR3; the missing end is completed from the germline J gene. The rearrangement uses TRBV3 and TRBJ1-4, with TRBD1 identical over 9 bases. CDR3 length equals 15 residues. Germline trimming cut 5 bases from V and 7 bases from J; bases unmatched to any gene: 8. Germline V CDR1 and CDR2: SNHLY, FYNGKV (reference sequence). Partial CDR3 DNA: TGTGCCAGCAGCCCTGGGACAGGGAGAGGCGAAAGATTATTT. Translated: CASSPGTGRGERLF. The full CDR3 sequence reads CASSPGTGRGERLFF. Together with reference TRBV3 and TRBJ1-4, the CDR3 gives the full variable domain: GPKVLQIPSHQIIDMGQMVTLNCDPVSNHLYFYWYKQILGQQMEFLVNFYNGKVMEKSKLFKDQFSVERPDGSYFTLKIQPTALEDSAVYFCASSPGTGRGERLFFGHGTKLSVL.

The sample holds a few counts of this clone. Mouse gene names and germline throughout. With the read ending 1 residue before the CDR3 end, the germline J gene is used to fill in that end. The chain employs TRBV19 and TRBJ2-3, with unresolved D. Germline V gene lookup returns CDR1 FNHDT and CDR2 SITEND (reference sequence). The V end was cut by 4 bases, the J end by 0 bases, with 9 bases between. The CDR3 is 14 residues long. The covered CDR3 bases are TGTGCCAGCAGTTTGGTCGGGAGTGCAGAAACGCTGTAT. Translated: CASSLVGSAETLY. The whole CDR3 reads CASSLVGSAETLYF.

This clone was picked up a small number of times. Gene names and germline refer to mouse. The read ends 1 residue early relative to the CDR3; the germline J gene fills the gap. The gene calls are TRBV26 and TRBJ2-2; 9 bases map to TRBD1. CDR3 size: 16 residues. The J segment lost 0 bases and the V segment lost 4 bases, leaving 3 bases of the junction unmatched. CDR1 is KGHPV, CDR2 FQNQEV, per germline (reference sequence). The CDR3 reads CASSPGTGTNTGQLYF. CDR3 DNA, as far as it was read: TGTGCCAGCAGTCCAGGGACAGGGACAAACACCGGGCAGCTCTAC.

A few counts support this clone. The listed genes are named as in mouse. Read coverage stops 1 residue before the CDR3 terminus; the germline J gene supplies the remainder. The chain couples TRBV23 to TRBJ1-6. TRBJ1-6 is classed as an ORF, of uncertain function. The CDR3 is 13 residues long. Germline CDR1 and CDR2: KGHTA and FQNQQP. The CDR3 DNA, read in part, is TGCTCCAGCAGTCAATTCTATAATTCGCCCCTCTAC. Encoded protein: CSSSQFYNSPLY. The entire CDR3 is CSSSQFYNSPLYF.